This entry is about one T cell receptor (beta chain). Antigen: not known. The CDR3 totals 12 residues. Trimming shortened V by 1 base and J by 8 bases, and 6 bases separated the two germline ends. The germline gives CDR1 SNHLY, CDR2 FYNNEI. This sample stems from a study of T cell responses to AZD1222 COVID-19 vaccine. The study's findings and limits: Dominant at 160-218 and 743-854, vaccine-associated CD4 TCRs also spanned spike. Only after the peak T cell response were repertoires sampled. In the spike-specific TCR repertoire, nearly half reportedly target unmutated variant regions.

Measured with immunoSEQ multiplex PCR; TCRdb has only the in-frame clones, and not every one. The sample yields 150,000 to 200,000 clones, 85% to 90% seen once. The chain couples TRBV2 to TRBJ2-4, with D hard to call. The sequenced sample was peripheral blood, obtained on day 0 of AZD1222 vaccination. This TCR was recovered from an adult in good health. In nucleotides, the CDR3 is TGTGCCAGCAGTGAAGGTACTTACATTCAGTACTTC. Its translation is CASSEGTYIQYF.